This entry lists 30 T cell receptor beta chains sequenced from one sample in a study of T cells expressing NK-cell markers. TCRdb reprocessed the 5' RACE reads, keeping one entry per CDR3 protein, no DNA. The sample's table shows about 160,000 distinct CDR3 sequences. Sequenced sample: blood T cells: a sorted CD56 or NKG2C T cell subset, CD4+ or CD8+ T cells, or bulk PBMC T cells (not recorded which). The receptors here all came from a woman aged 18 to 69 in good health.

The gene calls are TRBV6-5 and TRBJ2-7. CDR1 and CDR2 (germline): MNHEY, SVGAGI. This CDR3 contains 13 residues. The CDR3 loop is CASSSAISYEQYF.

The rearrangement joins TRBV2 to TRBJ1-1. CDR1 and CDR2 (germline): SNHLY, FYNNEI. CDR3 length: 14 residues. The CDR3 spells CASSEKGRNTEAFF. Full variable domain (outside the CDR3, taken from reference TRBV2 and TRBJ1-1): EPEVTQTPSHQVTQMGQEVILRCVPISNHLYFYWYRQILGQKVEFLVSFYNNEISEKSEIFDDQFSVERPDGSNFTLKIRSTKLEDSAMYFCASSEKGRNTEAFFGQGTRLTVV.

The chain employs TRBV5-5 and TRBJ1-5; TCRdb indicates TRBD1, and absent DNA this call remains unverified. This CDR3 comprises 15 residues. Germline CDR1 and CDR2: SGHKS and YYEKEE (reference sequence). CDR3 loop: CASSSGTGLNQPQHF.

This chain uses TRBV6-1 with TRBJ1-2; as DNA is missing, the TRBD1 call by TCRdb cannot be tested. CDR1 is MNHNS and CDR2 is SASEGT in the germline V gene. The CDR3 is 14 residues long. The CDR3 region is CASSTSGENYGYTF.

V and J are TRBV29-1 and TRBJ2-2; as DNA is missing, the TRBD2 call by TCRdb cannot be tested. CDR1 SQVTM and CDR2 ANQGSEA come from the germline V gene. The CDR3 has 17 residues. CDR3 loop: CSVEDWGGAGNTGELFF.

The chain joins TRBV2 to TRBJ2-7. CDR1 is SNHLY, CDR2 FYNNEI, per germline. CDR3 length equals 15 residues. This CDR3 is CASSSDLYALGEQYF.

This chain links TRBV3-1 with TRBJ2-3; with no DNA, the TCRdb D assignment of TRBD1 cannot be verified. This CDR3 has 17 residues. The germline V gene encodes CDR1 LGHDT and CDR2 YNNKEL (reference sequence). The CDR3 region is CASSPFSGGGSTDTQYF.

This chain connects TRBV29-1 to TRBJ2-3; TCRdb's D call, TRBD2, is unchecked because there is no DNA. This CDR3 has 13 residues. Germline CDR1 and CDR2: SQVTM and ANQGSEA. CDR3 residues: CSVGEADLRPQYF.

The V call is TRBV4-1, the J call TRBJ2-3; there is no DNA to check the TCRdb D call of TRBD1. Germline lookup yields CDR1 MGHRA and CDR2 YSYEKL. The CDR3 sequence is 16 residues long. Here the CDR3 reads CASSPSLGGPSDTQYF.

The V call is TRBV7-2, the J call TRBJ2-2; TCRdb names TRBD2, which stays unverified in the absence of DNA. Germline values: CDR1 SGHTA, CDR2 FQGNSA. This CDR3 has 15 amino acids. CDR3 region: CASSETSGGPGELFF.

V and J are TRBV20-1 and TRBJ1-1. The CDR3 contains 13 residues. The germline gives CDR1 DFQATT, CDR2 SNEGSKA (reference sequence). CDR3 region: CSARSSPNTEAFF.

This chain joins TRBV11-2 and TRBJ2-1. Germline-derived CDR1 and CDR2 are SGHAT and FQNNGV. The CDR3 contains 16 residues. The CDR3 spells CASSLADGSSYNEQFF.

V and J are TRBV7-2 and TRBJ1-1; as DNA is missing, the TRBD1 call by TCRdb cannot be tested. Germline CDR1 and CDR2: SGHTA and FQGNSA. The CDR3 is 15 amino acids. The CDR3 reads CASSLWGPQTTEAFF.

V gene TRBV5-1 combines with J gene TRBJ2-1. The length of the CDR3 is 14 residues. Germline CDR1 is SGHRS and CDR2 is YFSETQ. The CDR3 is CASSLQGTQDEQFF.

This sequence joins TRBV2 and TRBJ1-4; the TCRdb call, TRBD1, lacks DNA for checking. This CDR3 has 14 residues. The germline V gene has CDR1 SNHLY and CDR2 FYNNEI. The CDR3 sequence: CASTQGATNEKLFF. Full variable domain (missing parts from reference TRBV2 and TRBJ1-4): EPEVTQTPSHQVTQMGQEVILRCVPISNHLYFYWYRQILGQKVEFLVSFYNNEISEKSEIFDDQFSVERPDGSNFTLKIRSTKLEDSAMYFCASTQGATNEKLFFGSGTQLSVL.

CDR3 residues: CASSPQSGRSGANVLTF. This sequence joins TRBV18 and TRBJ2-6. In germline, CDR1 is KGHSH, CDR2 LQKENI. The CDR3 totals 17 residues.

V gene TRBV9 combines with J gene TRBJ2-7. CDR1 is SGDLS, CDR2 YYNGEE, per germline. This CDR3 spans 13 amino acids. The chain's CDR3 is CASSPGYSYEQYF.

This rearrangement joins TRBV20-1 to TRBJ1-5; no DNA is available, so the TRBD1 call from TCRdb remains unchecked. Germline CDR1 and CDR2: DFQATT and SNEGSKA (reference sequence). CDR3 length: 18 amino acids. The CDR3 spells CSARDHGGGPILNQPQHF.

The genes are TRBV10-3 and TRBJ2-7; TCRdb's assignment of TRBD1 cannot be checked, as there is no DNA. Per germline, CDR1 ENHRY and CDR2 SYGVKD. CDR3 size: 15 residues. CDR3: CATKAAVGGLDEQYF.

The rearrangement uses TRBV15 and TRBJ2-7; TCRdb's D call, TRBD1, is unchecked because there is no DNA. CDR3 size: 15 residues. Per the germline V gene, CDR1 is LNHNV and CDR2 is YYDKDF (reference sequence). Here the CDR3 reads CATSRDMGPLREQYF. Full variable domain (remainder filled in from reference TRBV15 and TRBJ2-7): DAMVIQNPRYQVTQFGKPVTLSCSQTLNHNVMYWYQQKSSQAPKLLFHYYDKDFNNEADTPDNFQSRRPNTSFCFLDIRSPGLGDTAMYLCATSRDMGPLREQYFGPGTRLTVT.

The chain employs TRBV6-2 or TRBV6-3 and TRBJ2-1. This CDR3 spans 11 amino acids. Germline V gene sequence: CDR1 MNHEY, CDR2 SVGEGT. CDR3 amino acids: CASSYRNEQFF.

V is TRBV3-1 and J is TRBJ2-7; TCRdb indicates TRBD2, and absent DNA this call remains unverified. CDR3 length: 13 amino acids. Per the germline V gene, CDR1 is LGHDT and CDR2 is YNNKEL (reference sequence). The CDR3 protein is CASSDSGRSVQYF.

This rearrangement joins TRBV20-1 to TRBJ2-5; TCRdb's assignment of TRBD1 cannot be checked, as there is no DNA. The CDR3 extends over 15 amino acids. CDR1 and CDR2 from the germline V gene are DFQATT and SNEGSKA (reference sequence). CDR3 residues: CSARDERGTQETQYF.

The chain links TRBV5-1 to TRBJ1-1; with no DNA, the TCRdb D assignment of TRBD1 cannot be verified. The V gene's germline CDR1 is SGHRS and CDR2 YFSETQ. This CDR3 has 14 amino acids. CDR3: CASSSWGENTEAFF. The full variable domain, rest sourced from reference TRBV5-1 and TRBJ1-1, is KAGVTQTPRYLIKTRGQQVTLSCSPISGHRSVSWYQQTPGQGLQFLFEYFSETQRNKGNFPGRFSGRQFSNSRSEMNVSTLELGDSALYLCASSSWGENTEAFFGQGTRLTVV.

J is TRBJ2-5 and V is TRBV12-3 or TRBV12-4; the TCRdb D gene call, TRBD2, has no DNA to confirm it. This CDR3 contains 16 residues. CDR3 in amino acids: CASSSLGLAGKETQYF.

According to its frequency, this clonotype is medium-sized (0.01 to 0.1%). The chain has TRBV20-1 and TRBJ2-1; the TRBD2 assignment by TCRdb is unverifiable without DNA. Germline lookup yields CDR1 DFQATT and CDR2 SNEGSKA (reference sequence). The CDR3 is made up of 14 amino acids. The CDR3: CSAGRTSAGNEQFF.

The chain combines TRBV5-1 with TRBJ2-3. This CDR3 has 13 amino acids. Germline V gene lookup returns CDR1 SGHRS and CDR2 YFSETQ. CDR3 region: CASSSLAADTQYF. The variable domain in full, completed from reference TRBV5-1 and TRBJ2-3, reads KAGVTQTPRYLIKTRGQQVTLSCSPISGHRSVSWYQQTPGQGLQFLFEYFSETQRNKGNFPGRFSGRQFSNSRSEMNVSTLELGDSALYLCASSSLAADTQYFGPGTRLTVL.

The rearrangement links TRBV5-1 to TRBJ1-2; TCRdb designates TRBD1, a call that cannot be tested without DNA. CDR3 length: 14 amino acids. CDR1 is SGHRS and CDR2 is YFSETQ in the germline V gene. The CDR3 loop reads CASSSPLSVDGYTF.

According to its frequency, this clonotype is medium-sized. This sequence joins TRBV20-1 and TRBJ1-2. Per germline, CDR1 DFQATT and CDR2 SNEGSKA (reference sequence). The CDR3 is 13 amino acids. CDR3 sequence: CSVRGSFNYGYTF.

The CDR3 sequence: CASSMTGVTGELFF. The genes are TRBV5-6 and TRBJ2-2; the TCRdb D gene call, TRBD1, has no DNA to confirm it. Germline values: CDR1 SGHDT, CDR2 YYEEEE. The CDR3 consists of 14 residues.